This TCR beta chain is from a study of blood T cell repertoires in COVID-19. Overall study: Acute-phase and convalescent COVID-19 samples originated in the United States, Italy and Spain. PBMCs, B-cell-depleted T cells, or T cells provided the cDNA or gDNA that made up the material.

In the authors' methods: Amplification of reference gene primers provided the estimated nucleated cell counts. Sequencing was performed with immunoSEQ multiplex PCR; in TCRdb, only in-frame clones are kept and a portion is missing. Clonal size and the V and J genes are those of that table, whereas D and trimming came from the DNA. The sample lists 220,000 or so clones; 65% to 85% were seen once. Germline V gene sequence: CDR1 SGHTA, CDR2 FQGTGA. The CDR3 is made up of 16 amino acids. Trimming left V 0 bases short and J 8 bases short, with 19 bases between. Each recovered donor of Cohort 3 presented with two negative PCRs, clearance, or symptom resolution.

The clonotype comes from a woman in her thirties or forties who had recovered from COVID-19. The chain employs TRBV7-3 and TRBJ1-2, with D maybe TRBD1 (6 bases). Source material: PBMCs or T cells enriched from blood (not recorded which). CDR3 bases: TGTGCCAGCAGCTTAACGGGTGTACAGGGAATGGAGGGCTACACCTTC. It is translated as CASSLTGVQGMEGYTF.